This T cell receptor (beta chain) was identified during a study of shared clonotypes between healthy human individuals. Investigators divided CD4+ cells into CD45RA+ naive and CD45RA-negative memory subsets. Germline V gene lookup returns CDR1 SEHNR and CDR2 FQNEAQ (reference sequence). The CDR3 is made up of 14 amino acids. Trimming stripped 4 bases from V and 3 bases from J, with 11 bases between. The data were produced by immunoSEQ multiplex PCR, yet TCRdb's version contains in-frame clones alone and is incomplete. The table shows around 2.5 million clones, with approximately 93% occurring only once.

This chain links TRBV7-9 with TRBJ2-3, with D tentatively TRBD2 (6 bases). Sequences were obtained from naive CD4+ T cells from PBMCs. Subset indicated: CD45RA+ positively selected. The receptor was derived from a man between 18 and 29 years old in good health. Some clones in this sample may be carry-over from other donors' samples. The CDR3 sequence: CASSSGGITDTQYF. The DNA for the CDR3 is TGTGCCAGCAGCTCGGGCGGGATTACAGATACGCAGTATTTT.